This T cell receptor (beta chain) appears in the sequencing data of a study of blood T cell repertoires in COVID-19. The wider study: The United States, Italy and Spain were the sources of the acute and convalescent COVID-19 samples. Nucleic acid was either cDNA or gDNA, and it came from T cells, B-cell-depleted T cells, or PBMCs.

TCRdb's copy holds only in-frame clones and misses some; the assay was immunoSEQ multiplex PCR. The table has around 450,000 clones, 85% to 90% seen once. This CDR3 region has 12 residues. Germline CDR1 is SGHRS and CDR2 is YFSETQ. V shed 8 bases and J 5 bases; nucleotides not matched to a gene: 5. The sample consisted of peripheral blood. This TCR derives from a woman in her 30s with acute or convalescent COVID-19. The chain recombines TRBV5-1 with TRBJ2-5; TRBD2 aligns across 8 bases. Here the CDR3 reads CASRGGRETQYF. The CDR3, as DNA: TGCGCCAGTCGGGGGGGCCGTGAGACCCAGTACTTC.